This TCR beta chain comes out of a study of blood T cell repertoires in COVID-19. Study-wide background: From T cells, B-cell-depleted T cells, or PBMCs came the material, which was cDNA or gDNA.

Self-reported history from a screening survey and questionnaire set each donor's cohort. This CDR3 contains 18 residues. Trimming removed 2 bases from V and 8 bases from J; junction bases left unmatched: 16. The germline V gene has CDR1 MNHEY and CDR2 SVGEGT. Per the authors' pipeline: Amplification with reference gene primers provided the estimates of nucleated cell counts. The protocol was immunoSEQ multiplex PCR, while the TCRdb copy is restricted to in-frame clones and leaves out a portion. V and J calls and clone size are as listed in that table; D and trimming were resolved from the DNA. Among about 160,000 clones listed, roughly 90% were seen once.

The sequence was obtained from a woman between 45 and 65 years old who had recovered from COVID-19. This chain connects TRBV6-2 or TRBV6-3 to TRBJ2-1; 9 positions match TRBD2. Specimen: PBMCs or T cells enriched from blood (not recorded which). The CDR3: CASSYILGRGGPLDEQFF. The CDR3 DNA is TGTGCCAGCAGTTACATTTTGGGGCGGGGGGGGCCCCTGGATGAGCAGTTCTTC.